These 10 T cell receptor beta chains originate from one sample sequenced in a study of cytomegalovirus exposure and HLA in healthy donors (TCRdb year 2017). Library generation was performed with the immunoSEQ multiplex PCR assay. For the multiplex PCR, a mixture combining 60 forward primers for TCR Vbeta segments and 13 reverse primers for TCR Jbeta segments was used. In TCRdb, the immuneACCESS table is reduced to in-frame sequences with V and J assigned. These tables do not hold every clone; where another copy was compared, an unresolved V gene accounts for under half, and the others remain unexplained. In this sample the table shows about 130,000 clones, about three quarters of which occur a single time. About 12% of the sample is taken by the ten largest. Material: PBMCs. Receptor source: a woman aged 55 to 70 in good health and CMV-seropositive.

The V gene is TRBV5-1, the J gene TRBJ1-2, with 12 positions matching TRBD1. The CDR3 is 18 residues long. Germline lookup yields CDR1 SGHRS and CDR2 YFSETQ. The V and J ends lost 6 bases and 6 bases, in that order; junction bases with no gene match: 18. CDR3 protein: CASNPTGTGGAQANGYTF. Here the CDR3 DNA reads TGCGCCAGCAATCCTACCGGGACAGGGGGCGCACAGGCCAATGGCTACACCTTC. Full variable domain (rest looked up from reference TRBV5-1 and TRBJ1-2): KAGVTQTPRYLIKTRGQQVTLSCSPISGHRSVSWYQQTPGQGLQFLFEYFSETQRNKGNFPGRFSGRQFSNSRSEMNVSTLELGDSALYLCASNPTGTGGAQANGYTFGSGTRLTVV.

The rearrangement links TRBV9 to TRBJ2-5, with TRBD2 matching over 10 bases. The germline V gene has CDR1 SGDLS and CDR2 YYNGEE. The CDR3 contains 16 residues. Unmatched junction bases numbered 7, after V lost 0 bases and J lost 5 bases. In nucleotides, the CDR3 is TGTGCCAGCAGCGTAGGGGCTAGCGGGGGACCGGAGACCCAGTACTTC. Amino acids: CASSVGASGGPETQYF.

DNA for the CDR3: TGTGCCACAGGAGACAGCGGGAAACCTGAAGCTTTCTTT. Translation gives CATGDSGKPEAFF. The gene calls are TRBV15 and TRBJ1-1; TRBD1 might be the D (5 bases). V was trimmed by 9 bases and J by 6 bases, leaving 17 bases between them. Germline V lookup: CDR1 LNHNV, CDR2 YYDKDF (reference sequence). This CDR3 contains 13 residues.

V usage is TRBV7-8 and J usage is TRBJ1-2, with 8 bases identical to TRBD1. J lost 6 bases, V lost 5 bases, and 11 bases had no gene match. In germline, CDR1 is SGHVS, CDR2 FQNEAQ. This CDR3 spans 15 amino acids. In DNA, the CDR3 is TGTGCCAGCAGCCGAATCCGGGACAGGAATAATGGCTACACCTTC. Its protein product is CASSRIRDRNNGYTF.

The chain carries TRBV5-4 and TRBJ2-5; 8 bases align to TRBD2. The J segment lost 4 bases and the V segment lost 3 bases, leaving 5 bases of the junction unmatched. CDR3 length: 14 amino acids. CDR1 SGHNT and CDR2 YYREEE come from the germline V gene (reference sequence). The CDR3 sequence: CASSSGTRSETQYF. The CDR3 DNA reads TGTGCCAGCAGCTCCGGGACTAGGTCAGAGACCCAGTACTTC.

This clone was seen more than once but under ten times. CDR3 DNA: TGTGCCTGGAGTGTATGGCCCCTTAATGAAAAACTGTTTTTT. Its translation: CAWSVWPLNEKLFF. The chain carries TRBV30 and TRBJ1-4; unclear D gene. The V end was cut by 0 bases, the J end by 4 bases, with 9 bases between. The germline gives CDR1 GTSNPN, CDR2 SVGIG (reference sequence). CDR3 length: 14 residues.

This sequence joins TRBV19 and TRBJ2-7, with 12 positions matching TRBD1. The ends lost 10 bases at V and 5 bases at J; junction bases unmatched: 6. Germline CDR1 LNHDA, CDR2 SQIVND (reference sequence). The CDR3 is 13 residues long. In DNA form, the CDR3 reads TGTGCCACCGGGGACAGGGGGCTTAACGAGCAGTACTTC. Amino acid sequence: CATGDRGLNEQYF.

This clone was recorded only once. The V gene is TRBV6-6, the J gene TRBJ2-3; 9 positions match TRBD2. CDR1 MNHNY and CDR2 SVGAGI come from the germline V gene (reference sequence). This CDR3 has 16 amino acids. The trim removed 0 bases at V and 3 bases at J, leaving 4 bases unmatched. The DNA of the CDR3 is TGTGCCAGCAGTTACTCTGGCGGGAGGGCAACAGATACGCAGTATTTT. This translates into CASSYSGGRATDTQYF.

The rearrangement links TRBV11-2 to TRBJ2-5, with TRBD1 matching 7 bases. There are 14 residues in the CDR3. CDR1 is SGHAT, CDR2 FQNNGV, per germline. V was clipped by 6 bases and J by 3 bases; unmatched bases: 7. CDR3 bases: TGTGCCAGCAGTCTCGGACAGGCGAAAGAGACCCAGTACTTC. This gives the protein CASSLGQAKETQYF.

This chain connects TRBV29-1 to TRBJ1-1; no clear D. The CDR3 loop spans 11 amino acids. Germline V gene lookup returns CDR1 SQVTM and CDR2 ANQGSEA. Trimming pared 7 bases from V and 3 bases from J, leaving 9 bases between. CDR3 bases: TGCAGCGCCGCTCGGGACACTGAAGCTTTCTTT. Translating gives CSAARDTEAFF.